What follows is one T cell receptor beta chain and its context. This clonotype has only a few counts. The antigen it recognizes is unknown. There are no base qualities to consult, and no much larger clone falls within one base. A patient counted as having stable Graves' hyperthyroidism if no progression to ophthalmopathy occurred over 18 months of follow-up. The hyperthyroidism patients were between 18 and 65 years old and newly diagnosed, with a disease duration of less than 2 months. Exclusion was applied to patients with uncontrolled infections, other autoimmune diseases, pregnancy or lactation. Diagnoses relied on clinical symptoms, serum thyroxine and TRAb, thyroid ultrasound and orbital computed tomography. PBMCs were separated from roughly 9.3 ml of fresh peripheral blood using Ficoll-Paque density gradient centrifugation. Trizol reagent was used to extract total RNA, and RNA quality was then checked on an Agilent 2100 Bioanalyzer.

The CDR3 holds 15 amino acids from the cysteine to the phenylalanine. Of all the DNA, just the CDR3 is kept, 45 bases in frame from base 1. V gives up 6 bases and J gives up 6 bases, and the segment between their germline ends measures 18 bases. CDR1 is given as SGHKS and CDR2 as YYEKEE, both from the germline V gene (reference sequence). The data are from a study of T cells in Graves' hyperthyroidism and ophthalmopathy (dated by TCRdb to between 2019 and 2020). For the study in its entirety: Peripheral blood was sampled at the time of initial diagnosis, prior to any treatment. TCR V-J signatures able to tell the groups apart were searched for in a discovery cohort of 90 to 100 patients, of whom more than 40 had Graves' ophthalmopathy and 55 to 65 had stable Graves' hyperthyroidism. An independent validation cohort of 18 to 20 hyperthyroidism patients and 15 or so patients who later progressed to ophthalmopathy tested prospective prediction of ophthalmopathy. The approximately 100 discovery patients were randomly split 7:3 into training and test sets. The study also compared thyroid tissue and blood T-cell repertoires from five or six Graves' hyperthyroidism patients. After blood sampling, hyperthyroidism patients were treated with methimazole at a starting dose of 30 mg daily, and ophthalmopathy patients were treated with high-dose intravenous methylprednisolone. According to the paper, TCR Vbeta CDR3 sequencing was carried out on 120 to 150 peripheral blood samples, which came from 40 to 45 ophthalmopathy, 75 or so hyperthyroidism and about 17 progressor patients.

Overall study outcomes, separate from this receptor: Most expanded thyroid clonotypes (frequency above 0.001) were also detected in blood, suggesting blood repertoires may reflect thyroid immune responses. No statistical method was used to set the sample size in advance, and investigators knew the group allocation. In validation, progression to ophthalmopathy was predicted by the model with approximately 67% sensitivity and roughly 76% specificity, a median of roughly 6 months before onset. In cross-validation, a model built on a 13 V-J signature told ophthalmopathy apart from stable hyperthyroidism with 87.88% sensitivity and 81% to 82% specificity, and in testing the same model reached 80%/75%.

TCR beta CDR3 regions were amplified from RNA transcripts. The TCR CDR3 was subjected to a first round of RT-PCR using the HTBI primer set and the Qiagen OneStep RT-PCR kit. Libraries were constructed in a second round of multiplex PCR, after which size selection and purification were performed. Paired-end sequencing of the libraries was performed with 100 bp reads on an Illumina HiSeq2000. In the authors' own workflow: SOAPnuke was used to process the raw data, removing reads that contained adapters or uncalled bases, had a mean Phred below 15, or lacked an exact match to the constant primer or identifier. High-quality paired reads were merged using COPE v1.2.5, and each unique nucleotide sequence was defined as a clonotype. MiTCR v1.1 was used to align the clonotypes against IMGT TRBV, TRBD and TRBJ reference segments. Analysis was restricted to V-J combinations with a frequency above 0.0001, which covered 99.2% of repertoires. The TCS score was defined as the ratio of F50 (clonal expansion) to E x V (chaos), calculated using BLOSUM62-based TCRdist between CDR3 peptides within each V-J. Welch's t-statistics and random forest reduced around 550 V-J features to 10 to 15, which were used in a naive Bayes classifier (R e1071). TCRdb passed the public sequencing reads through fastp at Q25 and MiXCR, retaining productive beta sequences. One record per CDR3 amino acid sequence lists the most common genes and DNA. For this entry, the V and J calls and clone size follow TCRdb and not the study's own pipeline. The sample contains about 710,000 distinct CDR3 sequences, about 15% of them found a single time. Over 7.5% of the sample comes from the top ten.

The chain was built from TRBV5-5 and TRBJ2-2, with the D gene call left open. The sample consisted of blood. This TCR derives from a man between 18 and 29 years old with Graves' hyperthyroidism. The CDR3 region reads CASTSPGLGAGELFF. Here is the DNA: TGTGCCAGCACCTCGCCCGGCCTTGGGGCCGGGGAGCTGTTTTTT.